A single sample is the source of the 27 T cell receptor beta chains below, sequenced in a study of radiotherapy plus CTLA-4 blockade in lung cancer. This table comes from immunoSEQ multiplex PCR, and its TCRdb copy is limited to in-frame clones, with some not included. The sample consists of 81,000 or so clones, more than 80% of them appearing once. The sequences come from peripheral blood, collected from a patient treated with radiotherapy plus ipilimumab. These receptor sequences come from a human donor with non-small cell lung cancer who had stable disease on radiotherapy plus ipilimumab.

V and J are TRBV4-1 and TRBJ1-4, with D hard to call. Between the trimmed V and J ends, which lost 5 bases and 5 bases, there was a span of 9 bases. The CDR3 length is 13 residues. Germline-derived CDR1 and CDR2 are MGHRA and YSYEKL. The CDR3 bases are TGCGCCAGCAGCATAAGAGAGAATGAAAAACTGTTTTTT. Amino acids: CASSIRENEKLFF.

The rearrangement uses TRBV19 and TRBJ2-3, with D perhaps TRBD1 (5 bases). The ends were cut back, 0 bases at V and 0 bases at J, with 16 bases in the middle. From germline, CDR1 is LNHDA and CDR2 SQIVND (reference sequence). This CDR3 contains 18 residues. The CDR3 nucleotides read TGTGCCAGTAGTATAGAAATATCGGCCAGGGCTAGCACAGATACGCAGTATTTT. Protein product: CASSIEISARASTDTQYF.

J is TRBJ1-1 and V is TRBV28; no clear D gene. This CDR3 has 14 amino acids. With 2 bases removed from V and 4 bases from J, the gap between germline ends came to 11 bases. The germline gives CDR1 MDHEN, CDR2 SYDVKM. CDR3 in amino acids: CASSLVGAGTEAFF. The CDR3 DNA follows: TGTGCCAGCAGTTTAGTGGGCGCCGGCACTGAAGCTTTCTTT.

The gene calls are TRBV27 and TRBJ1-1, with no clear D. The CDR3 is 14 amino acids. CDR1 is MNHEY and CDR2 is SMNVEV in the germline V gene (reference sequence). V shed 7 bases and J shed 6 bases, with 18 bases lying between them. CDR3 in DNA: TGTGCCAGCATGTCTGTCCAAAGAGGAGCTGAAGCTTTCTTT. This gives the protein CASMSVQRGAEAFF.

The V and J genes are TRBV10-2 and TRBJ2-5, with D hard to call. The V end lost 4 bases, the J end lost 0 bases, and 12 bases lay between the germline ends. The germline CDR1 and CDR2 sequences are WSHSY and SAAADI. The CDR3 totals 15 residues. The CDR3 protein is CASSVHLVYQETQYF. CDR3 nucleotides: TGCGCCAGCAGTGTTCACCTCGTGTACCAAGAGACCCAGTACTTC.

J is TRBJ2-7 and V is TRBV9, with 10 nucleotides matching TRBD2. The V gene's germline CDR1 is SGDLS and CDR2 YYNGEE. Germline trimming cut 4 bases from V and 7 bases from J; bases unmatched to any gene: 5. This CDR3 contains 13 residues. The CDR3 bases are TGTGCCAGCAGCTTTCGGACTAGCGGTGAGCAGTACTTC. It encodes CASSFRTSGEQYF.

This chain connects TRBV14 to TRBJ2-3; TRBD1 aligns across 7 bases. With V trimmed by 1 base and J by 7 bases, 8 bases remained unmatched. Per the germline V gene, CDR1 is SGHDN and CDR2 is FVKESK. CDR3 length equals 15 residues. The CDR3 loop reads CASSQAGQLLNTQYF. The DNA of the CDR3 is TGTGCCAGCAGCCAAGCGGGACAGTTACTCAATACGCAGTATTTT.

The rearrangement links TRBV4-2 to TRBJ2-1; no definite D call. V was pared by 2 bases and J by 7 bases, with 9 bases between. This CDR3 contains 13 residues. Germline assignment: CDR1 LGHNA and CDR2 YNFKEQ. The CDR3 spells CASSQFLGNEQFF. Written as DNA, the CDR3 is TGTGCCAGCAGCCAATTCTTGGGGAATGAGCAGTTCTTC.

The chain recombines TRBV28 with TRBJ1-2; D not certain. Trimming cost V 6 bases and J 0 bases, with 11 bases left between them. The CDR3 runs 14 residues. From germline, CDR1 is MDHEN and CDR2 SYDVKM. The DNA of the CDR3 is TGTGCCAGCAGCGCTCGTGTGTCTAACTATGGCTACACCTTC. Translating it yields CASSARVSNYGYTF.

The chain joins TRBV6-1 to TRBJ2-1, with 10 bases fitting TRBD2. Losses at the gene ends were 4 bases for V and 1 base for J; bases not matched to a gene: 10. Germline CDR1 reads MNHNS; CDR2 reads SASEGT. The CDR3 consists of 18 residues. The DNA of the CDR3 is TGTGCCAGCAGTGGGGGGACTAGCGCCCCCTTTTCCTACAATGAGCAGTTCTTC. Amino acid sequence: CASSGGTSAPFSYNEQFF.

V and J are TRBV7-9 and TRBJ2-5; TRBD1 matches 9 bases. This CDR3 has 16 amino acids. Germline trimming cut 2 bases from V and 4 bases from J; bases unmatched to any gene: 8. CDR1 is SEHNR, CDR2 FQNEAQ, per germline (reference sequence). The CDR3 reads CASSLPTGGRGETQYF. DNA for the CDR3: TGTGCCAGCAGCTTACCAACAGGGGGCAGAGGAGAGACCCAGTACTTC.

The CDR3 is CASSLVFRGNQPQHF. The DNA of the CDR3 is TGTGCCAGCAGCTTGGTGTTCCGGGGCAATCAGCCCCAGCATTTT. The chain joins TRBV5-6 to TRBJ1-5; no definite D call. V lost 0 bases and J 2 bases, leaving 9 bases between the germline ends. CDR3 length: 15 residues. CDR1 and CDR2 (germline): SGHDT, YYEEEE.

This chain uses TRBV18 with TRBJ1-5; no definite D call. Germline V gives CDR1 KGHSH, CDR2 LQKENI. The length of the CDR3 is 15 residues. Deletions cut 3 bases from V and 0 bases from J, with 9 bases between. CDR3: CASSPLSGSNQPQHF. As DNA, the CDR3 is TGTGCCAGCTCACCGCTTTCGGGTAGCAATCAGCCCCAGCATTTT.

J is TRBJ2-7 and V is TRBV11-3, with 7 bases matching TRBD1. CDR1 SGHNT and CDR2 YENEEA come from the germline V gene. The CDR3 spans 14 residues. V lost 5 bases to trimming and J lost 7 bases; unmatched junction nucleotides: 11. DNA for the CDR3: TGTGCCAGCAGCCCAGGGACAGTCGGGTTGGAGCAGTACTTC. This encodes CASSPGTVGLEQYF.

This clone was detected a few times. The gene calls are TRBV7-9 and TRBJ2-1; D ambiguous. Trimming took 1 base from V and 12 from J, leaving 19 bases between them. Germline loops: CDR1 SEHNR, CDR2 FQNEAQ (reference sequence). This CDR3 contains 15 residues. The CDR3 here is CASSLGGVGSEAQFF. The CDR3, as DNA: TGTGCCAGCAGCTTAGGAGGCGTAGGGTCTGAGGCGCAGTTCTTC.

This chain links TRBV27 with TRBJ2-1; TRBD1 is a possible D gene (5 bases). CDR3 length: 14 amino acids. V lost 5 bases, J lost 1 base, and 9 bases lay in between. Germline V CDR1 and CDR2: MNHEY, SMNVEV (reference sequence). CDR3 coding DNA: TGTGCCAGCAGTCCGTCAGGGTCCTACAATGAGCAGTTCTTC. Amino acids: CASSPSGSYNEQFF.

In its sample, this clone was seen once. CDR3: CAWIRIDGPGNTIYF. CDR3 coding DNA: TGTGCCTGGATTCGAATTGACGGCCCGGGAAACACCATATATTTT. The rearrangement joins TRBV30 to TRBJ1-3, with D uncertain. Germline loops: CDR1 GTSNPN, CDR2 SVGIG (reference sequence). The CDR3 is made up of 15 amino acids. V shed 4 bases and J shed 4 bases, with 17 bases lying between them.

The J gene is TRBJ2-3, the V gene TRBV11-2, with D possibly being TRBD1 (6 bases). Trimming left V 3 bases short and J 4 bases short, with 11 bases between. The CDR3 contains 14 residues. Per the germline V gene, CDR1 is SGHAT and CDR2 is FQNNGV. The CDR3 region has the DNA TGTGCCAGCAGCTTCAACACAGGGTCAGATACGCAGTATTTT. Its protein is CASSFNTGSDTQYF.

The chain has TRBV5-1 and TRBJ2-3; TRBD1 might be the D (6 bases). V dropped 1 base and J dropped 0 bases, with 12 bases sitting between them. CDR1 SGHRS and CDR2 YFSETQ come from the germline V gene. The CDR3 consists of 16 residues. DNA of the CDR3: TGCGCCAGCAGCTTGAACAGGGTTTCAAGCACAGATACGCAGTATTTT. It encodes CASSLNRVSSTDTQYF.

The chain is built from TRBV6-1 and TRBJ1-1; D is unresolved. CDR3 length: 14 amino acids. V gave up 3 bases and J gave up 1 base, with 9 bases separating them. The germline gives CDR1 MNHNS, CDR2 SASEGT. DNA of the CDR3: TGTGCCAGCAGTGACTCTTGGGGGAACACTGAAGCTTTCTTT. Protein sequence: CASSDSWGNTEAFF.

The chain combines TRBV7-8 with TRBJ1-5; D gene uncertain. Germline V gene sequence: CDR1 SGHVS, CDR2 FQNEAQ. Trimming removed 2 bases at V and 5 bases at J, with 13 bases between. CDR3 length equals 15 residues. CDR3 loop: CASSLFLIADQPQHF. CDR3 nucleotides: TGTGCCAGCAGCTTATTTTTGATTGCCGATCAGCCCCAGCATTTT.

As for this clone: The same CDR3 can be traced to other DNA sequences in this sample. This chain connects TRBV7-6 to TRBJ2-1; the match to TRBD1 covers 8 bases. V was pared by 0 bases and J by 9 bases, with 13 bases of the junction left unmatched. The CDR3 is 17 amino acids. Germline values: CDR1 SGHVS, CDR2 FNYEAQ. Here the CDR3 DNA reads TGTGCCAGCAGCTTAGCACCAGGGGGCGGCGAGGGGGGTGAGCAGTTCTTC. Translated: CASSLAPGGGEGGEQFF.

The rearrangement joins TRBV5-6 to TRBJ1-3; weak D call: TRBD1 (6 bases). Germline V gene data show CDR1 as SGHDT and CDR2 as YYEEEE. The CDR3 has 14 amino acids. V lost 4 bases and J lost 4, with 12 bases in between. The CDR3 nucleotides read TGTGCCAGCAGCCGGACAGACACGGGAAACACCATATATTTT. Protein product: CASSRTDTGNTIYF.

This sequence joins TRBV27 and TRBJ2-3; no firm D call. This CDR3 contains 16 residues. Trimming took 5 bases from V and 2 from J, leaving 17 bases between them. Looked up from germline, CDR1 is MNHEY and CDR2 is SMNVEV (reference sequence). This chain's CDR3 is CASSPLGRRNTDTQYF. The CDR3 coding sequence is TGTGCCAGCAGTCCCCTAGGGCGACGCAACACAGATACGCAGTATTTT.

This clone came up once. V is TRBV7-9 and J is TRBJ1-5, with 10 bases aligning to TRBD1. V was clipped by 9 bases and J by 4 bases; unmatched bases: 12. Germline loops: CDR1 SEHNR, CDR2 FQNEAQ (reference sequence). The CDR3 is made up of 16 amino acids. This CDR3 reads CASSPIGGQGNQPQHF. The CDR3 DNA sequence: TGTGCCAGTAGCCCAATCGGGGGACAGGGGAATCAGCCCCAGCATTTT.

The rearrangement uses TRBV28 and TRBJ1-2, with TRBD1 as a possible D gene (5 bases). Trimming pared 5 bases from V and 1 base from J, leaving 14 bases between. The CDR3 is 15 residues long. CDR1 MDHEN and CDR2 SYDVKM come from the germline V gene. CDR3 region: CASSLLKGLNYGYTF. CDR3 coding DNA: TGTGCCAGCAGTCTCCTCAAGGGACTTAACTATGGCTACACCTTC.

This clone was detected only a few times. V and J are TRBV9 and TRBJ1-4; D gene unclear. V lost 0 bases and J lost 8, with 5 bases in between. This CDR3 has 12 amino acids. Germline V gene sequence: CDR1 SGDLS, CDR2 YYNGEE. In DNA form, the CDR3 reads TGTGCCAGCAGCGTAGACGGGGAAAAACTGTTTTTT. It codes for CASSVDGEKLFF. The variable domain in full, with the rest retrieved from reference TRBV9 and TRBJ1-4, is DSGVTQTPKHLITATGQRVTLRCSPRSGDLSVYWYQQSLDQGLQFLIQYYNGEERAKGNILERFSAQQFPDLHSELNLSSLELGDSALYFCASSVDGEKLFFGSGTQLSVL.